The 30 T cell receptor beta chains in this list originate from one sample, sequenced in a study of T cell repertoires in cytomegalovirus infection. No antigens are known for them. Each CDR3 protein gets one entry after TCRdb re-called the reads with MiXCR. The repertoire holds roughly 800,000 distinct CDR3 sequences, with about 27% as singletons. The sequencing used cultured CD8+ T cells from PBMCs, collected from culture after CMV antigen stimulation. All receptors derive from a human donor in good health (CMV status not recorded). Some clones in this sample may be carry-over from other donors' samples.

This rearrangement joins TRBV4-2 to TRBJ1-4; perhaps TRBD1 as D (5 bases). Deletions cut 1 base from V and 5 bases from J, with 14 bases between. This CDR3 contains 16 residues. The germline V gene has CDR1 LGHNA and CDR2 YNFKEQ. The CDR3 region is CASSQGLRGENEKLFF. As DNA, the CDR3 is TGTGCCAGCAGCCAAGGATTGAGAGGGGAGAATGAAAAACTGTTTTTT.

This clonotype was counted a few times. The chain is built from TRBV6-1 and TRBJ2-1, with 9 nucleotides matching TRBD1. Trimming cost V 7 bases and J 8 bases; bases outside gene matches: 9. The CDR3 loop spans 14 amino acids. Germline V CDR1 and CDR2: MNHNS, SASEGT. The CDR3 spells CASKLARDRDEQFF. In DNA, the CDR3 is TGTGCCAGCAAGCTAGCCCGGGACAGGGATGAGCAGTTCTTC.

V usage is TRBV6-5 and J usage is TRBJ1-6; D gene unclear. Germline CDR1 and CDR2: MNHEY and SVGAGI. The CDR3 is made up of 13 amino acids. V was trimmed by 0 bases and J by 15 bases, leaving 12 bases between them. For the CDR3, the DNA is TGTGCCAGCAGTTACTCGAGCGCCCAGATCCTCCACTTT. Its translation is CASSYSSAQILHF.

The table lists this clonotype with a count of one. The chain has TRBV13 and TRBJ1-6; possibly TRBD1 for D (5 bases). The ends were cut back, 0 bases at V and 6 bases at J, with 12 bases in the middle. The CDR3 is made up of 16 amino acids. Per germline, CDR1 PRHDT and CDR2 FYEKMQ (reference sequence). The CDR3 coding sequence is TGTGCCAGCAGCTTAGGCCTGGCAGGGACTAATTCACCCCTCCACTTT. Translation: CASSLGLAGTNSPLHF. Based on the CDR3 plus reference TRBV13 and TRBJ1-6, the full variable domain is AAGVIQSPRHLIKEKRETATLKCYPIPRHDTVYWYQQGPGQDPQFLISFYEKMQSDKGSIPDRFSAQQFSDYHSELNMSSLELGDSALYFCASSLGLAGTNSPLHFGNGTRLTVT.

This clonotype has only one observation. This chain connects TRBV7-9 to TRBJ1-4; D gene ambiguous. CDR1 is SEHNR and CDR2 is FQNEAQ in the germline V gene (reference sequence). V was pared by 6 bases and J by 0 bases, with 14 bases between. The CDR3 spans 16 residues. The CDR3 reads CASRLYTAATNEKLFF. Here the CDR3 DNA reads TGTGCCAGCAGATTATACACGGCAGCAACTAATGAAAAACTGTTTTTT.

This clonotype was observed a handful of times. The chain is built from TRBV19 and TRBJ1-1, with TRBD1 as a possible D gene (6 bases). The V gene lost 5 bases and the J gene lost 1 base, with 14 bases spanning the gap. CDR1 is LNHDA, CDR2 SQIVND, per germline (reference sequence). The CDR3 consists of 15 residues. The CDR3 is CASSAPGHRNTEAFF. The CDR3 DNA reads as TGTGCCAGTAGTGCACCGGGACACCGGAACACTGAAGCTTTCTTT.

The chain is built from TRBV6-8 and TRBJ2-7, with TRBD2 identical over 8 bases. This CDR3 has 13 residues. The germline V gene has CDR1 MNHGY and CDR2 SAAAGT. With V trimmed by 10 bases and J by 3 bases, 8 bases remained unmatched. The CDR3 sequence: CAISGGKYYEQYV. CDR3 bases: TGTGCCATCTCGGGAGGGAAATACTACGAGCAGTACGTC.

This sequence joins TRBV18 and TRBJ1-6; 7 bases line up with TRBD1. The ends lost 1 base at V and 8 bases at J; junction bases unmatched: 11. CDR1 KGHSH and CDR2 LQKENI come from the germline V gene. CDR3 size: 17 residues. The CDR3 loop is CASSPRSPGTEDSPLHF. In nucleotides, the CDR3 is TGTGCCAGCTCACCACGTTCCCCCGGGACAGAAGATTCACCCCTCCACTTT.

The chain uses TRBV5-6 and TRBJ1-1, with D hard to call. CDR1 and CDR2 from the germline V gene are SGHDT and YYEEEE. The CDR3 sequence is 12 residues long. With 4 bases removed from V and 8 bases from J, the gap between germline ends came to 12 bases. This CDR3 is CASSPKWQEAFF. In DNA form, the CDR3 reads TGTGCCAGCAGCCCCAAGTGGCAGGAAGCTTTCTTT.

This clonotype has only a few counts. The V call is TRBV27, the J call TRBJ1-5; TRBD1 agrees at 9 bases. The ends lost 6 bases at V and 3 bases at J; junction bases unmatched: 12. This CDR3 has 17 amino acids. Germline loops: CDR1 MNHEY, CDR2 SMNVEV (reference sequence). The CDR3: CASSQTSGTGINQPQHF. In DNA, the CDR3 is TGTGCCAGCAGCCAGACCTCCGGGACAGGGATCAATCAGCCCCAGCATTTT.

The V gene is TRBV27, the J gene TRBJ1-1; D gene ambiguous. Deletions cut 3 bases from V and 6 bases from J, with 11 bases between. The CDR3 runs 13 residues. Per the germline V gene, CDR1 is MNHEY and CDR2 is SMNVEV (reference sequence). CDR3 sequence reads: CASSFSLRAEAFF. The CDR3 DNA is TGTGCCAGCAGTTTCTCCCTAAGAGCTGAAGCTTTCTTT.

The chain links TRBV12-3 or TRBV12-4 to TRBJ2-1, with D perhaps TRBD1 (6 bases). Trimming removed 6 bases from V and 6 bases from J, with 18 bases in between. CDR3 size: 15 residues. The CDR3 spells CASSPRTVGGNEQFF. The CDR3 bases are TGTGCCAGCAGCCCTAGGACAGTAGGGGGCAATGAGCAGTTCTTC.

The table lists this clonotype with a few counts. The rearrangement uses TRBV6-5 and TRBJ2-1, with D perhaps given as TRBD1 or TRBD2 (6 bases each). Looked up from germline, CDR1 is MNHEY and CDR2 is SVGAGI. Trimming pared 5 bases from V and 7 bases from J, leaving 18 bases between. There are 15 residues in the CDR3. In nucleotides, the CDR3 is TGTGCCAGCAGTCCCCAGGAGGGACACGTAAATGAGCAGTTCTTC. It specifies CASSPQEGHVNEQFF.

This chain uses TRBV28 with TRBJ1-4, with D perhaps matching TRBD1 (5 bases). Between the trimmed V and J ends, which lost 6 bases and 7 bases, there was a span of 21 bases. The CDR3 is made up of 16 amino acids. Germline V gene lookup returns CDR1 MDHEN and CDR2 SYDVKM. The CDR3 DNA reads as TGTGCCAGCAGCCCTCTGATGGGGCAGGGCGGTGAAAAACTGTTTTTT. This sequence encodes CASSPLMGQGGEKLFF.

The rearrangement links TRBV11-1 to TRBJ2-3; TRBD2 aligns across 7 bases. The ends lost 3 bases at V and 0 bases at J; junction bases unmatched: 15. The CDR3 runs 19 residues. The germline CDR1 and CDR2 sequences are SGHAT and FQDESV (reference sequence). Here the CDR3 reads CASSFPAGSTLYSTDTQYF. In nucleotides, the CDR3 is TGTGCCAGCAGCTTTCCAGCGGGGTCTACTTTATATAGCACAGATACGCAGTATTTT. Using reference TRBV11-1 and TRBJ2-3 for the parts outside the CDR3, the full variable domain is EAEVAQSPRYKITEKSQAVAFWCDPISGHATLYWYRQILGQGPELLVQFQDESVVDDSQLPKDRFSAERLKGVDSTLKIQPAELGDSAMYLCASSFPAGSTLYSTDTQYFGPGTRLTVL.

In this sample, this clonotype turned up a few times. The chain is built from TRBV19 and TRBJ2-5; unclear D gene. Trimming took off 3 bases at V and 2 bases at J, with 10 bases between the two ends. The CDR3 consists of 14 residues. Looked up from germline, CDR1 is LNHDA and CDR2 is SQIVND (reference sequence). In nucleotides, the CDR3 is TGTGCCAGTAGTATTAACGGCAGACAAGAGACCCAGTACTTC. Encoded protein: CASSINGRQETQYF. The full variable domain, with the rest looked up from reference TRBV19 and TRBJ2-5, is DGGITQSPKYLFRKEGQNVTLSCEQNLNHDAMYWYRQDPGQGLRLIYYSQIVNDFQKGDIAEGYSVSREKKESFPLTVTSAQKNPTAFYLCASSINGRQETQYFGPGTRLLVL.

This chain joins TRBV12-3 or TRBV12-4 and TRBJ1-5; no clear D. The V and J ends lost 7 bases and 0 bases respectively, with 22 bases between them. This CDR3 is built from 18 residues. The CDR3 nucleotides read TGTGCCAGCAAATTTCACTTGACGGAAGATTATAGCAATCAGCCCCAGCATTTT. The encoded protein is CASKFHLTEDYSNQPQHF.

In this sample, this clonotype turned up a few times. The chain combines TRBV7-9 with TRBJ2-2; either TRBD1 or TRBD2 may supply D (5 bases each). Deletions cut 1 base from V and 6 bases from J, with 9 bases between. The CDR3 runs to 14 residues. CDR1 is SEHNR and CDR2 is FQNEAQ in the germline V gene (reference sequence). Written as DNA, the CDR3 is TGTGCCAGCAGCTTAGTGGGGACGGCCGGGGAGCTGTTTTTT. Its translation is CASSLVGTAGELFF.

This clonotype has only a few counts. CDR3 coding DNA: TGTGCCAGTAGCCCGGCGCACCGTCCCCATCAGCCCCAGCATTTT. This sequence encodes CASSPAHRPHQPQHF. The chain carries TRBV19 and TRBJ1-5; no reliable D call. The germline V gene encodes CDR1 LNHDA and CDR2 SQIVND (reference sequence). V lost 6 bases, J lost 5 bases, and 17 bases lay in between. The CDR3 contains 15 residues.

The DNA for the CDR3 is TGTGCCAGCAGTTTTCGGGGGCCCAGGTCGGAGCCCTACGAGCAGTACGTC. The encoded protein is CASSFRGPRSEPYEQYV. V gene TRBV6-6 combines with J gene TRBJ2-7; either TRBD1 or TRBD2 may fit D (6 bases each). The CDR3 runs to 17 residues. The germline V and J ends were trimmed by 4 bases and 2 bases, with 21 bases remaining between them. The germline gives CDR1 MNHNY, CDR2 SVGAGI (reference sequence).

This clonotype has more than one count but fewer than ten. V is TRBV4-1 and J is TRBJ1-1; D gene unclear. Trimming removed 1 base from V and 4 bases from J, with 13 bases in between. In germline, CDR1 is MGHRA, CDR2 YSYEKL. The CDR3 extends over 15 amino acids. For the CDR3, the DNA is TGCGCCAGCAGCCAAGGGCCGCTCGTGAGCACTGAAGCTTTCTTT. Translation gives CASSQGPLVSTEAFF.

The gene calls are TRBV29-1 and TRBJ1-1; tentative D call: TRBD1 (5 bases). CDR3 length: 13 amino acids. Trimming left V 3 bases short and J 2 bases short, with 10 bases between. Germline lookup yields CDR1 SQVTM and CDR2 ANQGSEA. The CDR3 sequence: CSVDDSRNTEAFF. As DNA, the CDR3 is TGCAGCGTTGATGACAGCCGTAACACTGAAGCTTTCTTT.

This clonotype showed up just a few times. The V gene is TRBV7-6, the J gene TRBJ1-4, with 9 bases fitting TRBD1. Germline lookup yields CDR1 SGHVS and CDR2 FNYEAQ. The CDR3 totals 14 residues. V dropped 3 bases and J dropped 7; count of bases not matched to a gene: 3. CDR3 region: CASSFTGGREKLFF. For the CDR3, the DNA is TGTGCCAGCAGCTTCACAGGGGGCCGTGAAAAACTGTTTTTT. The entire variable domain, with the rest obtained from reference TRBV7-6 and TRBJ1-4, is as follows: GAGVSQSPRYKVTKRGQDVALRCDPISGHVSLYWYRQALGQGPEFLTYFNYEAQQDKSGLPNDRFSAERPEGSISTLTIQRTEQRDSAMYRCASSFTGGREKLFFGSGTQLSVL.

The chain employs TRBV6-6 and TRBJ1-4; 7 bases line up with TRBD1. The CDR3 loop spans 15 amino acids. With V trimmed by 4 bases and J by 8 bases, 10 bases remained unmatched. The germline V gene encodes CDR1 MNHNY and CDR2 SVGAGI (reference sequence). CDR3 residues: CASSFRQGRDEKLFF. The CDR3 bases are TGTGCCAGCAGTTTTCGACAGGGACGAGACGAAAAACTGTTTTTT.

CDR3 nucleotides: TGTGCCAGCAGCTTAGTTTCCAGGCGGGGGGTCCAAGAGACCCAGTACTTC. The encoded protein is CASSLVSRRGVQETQYF. The rearrangement joins TRBV7-9 to TRBJ2-5; 8 bases are shared with TRBD2. CDR1 SEHNR and CDR2 FQNEAQ come from the germline V gene (reference sequence). The CDR3 loop spans 17 amino acids. Trimming removed 1 base from V and 1 base from J; junction bases left unmatched: 8.

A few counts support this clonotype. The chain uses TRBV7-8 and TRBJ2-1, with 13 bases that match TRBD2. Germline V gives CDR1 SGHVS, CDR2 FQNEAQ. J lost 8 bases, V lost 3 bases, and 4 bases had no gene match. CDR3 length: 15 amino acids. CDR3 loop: CASSLGLAGIDEQFF. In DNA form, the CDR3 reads TGTGCCAGCAGCTTGGGACTAGCGGGGATCGATGAGCAGTTCTTC.

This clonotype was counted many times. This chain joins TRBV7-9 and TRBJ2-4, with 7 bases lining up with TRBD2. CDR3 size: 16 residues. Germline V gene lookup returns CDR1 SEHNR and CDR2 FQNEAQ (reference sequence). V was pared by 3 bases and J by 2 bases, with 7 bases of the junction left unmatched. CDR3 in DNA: TGTGCCAGCAGCTTCCCGAGCGGGAATTCCAAAAACATTCAGTACTTC. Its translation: CASSFPSGNSKNIQYF.

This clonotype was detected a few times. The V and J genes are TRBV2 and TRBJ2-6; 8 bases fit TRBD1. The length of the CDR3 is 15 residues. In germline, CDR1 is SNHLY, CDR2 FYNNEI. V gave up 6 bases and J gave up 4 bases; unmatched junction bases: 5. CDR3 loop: CASRSRGRGANVLTF. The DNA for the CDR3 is TGTGCCAGCAGGAGCAGGGGGCGAGGGGCCAACGTCCTGACTTTC.

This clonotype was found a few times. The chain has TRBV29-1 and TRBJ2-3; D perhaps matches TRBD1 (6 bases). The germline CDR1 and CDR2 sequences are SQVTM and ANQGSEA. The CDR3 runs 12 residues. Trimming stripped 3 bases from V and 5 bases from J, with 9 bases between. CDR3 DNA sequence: TGCAGCGTTGATGAGGGGGTAGATACGCAGTATTTT. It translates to CSVDEGVDTQYF.

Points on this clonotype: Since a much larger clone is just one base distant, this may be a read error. The CDR3 nucleotides read TGTGCCAGCAGTTTCGGGGAGTTGACAGGGACCCAGTACTTC. Amino acids: CASSFGELTGTQYF. The V gene is TRBV12-3 or TRBV12-4, the J gene TRBJ2-5, with D possibly TRBD1 on 6 matching bases. Deletions cut 3 bases from V and 7 bases from J, with 15 bases between. The CDR3 length is 14 residues.